The 30 T cell receptor beta chains in this list originate from one sample, sequenced in a study of cytomegalovirus exposure and HLA in healthy donors. TCRdb's table, derived via immunoSEQ multiplex PCR, lists solely in-frame clones and lacks some. The table lists about 120,000 clones, approximately 88% of them singletons. The specimen sequenced was PBMCs. These receptors were taken from a woman in her late teens or twenties in good health and CMV-seropositive.

This clone was found once. The genes are TRBV4-1 and TRBJ1-6; 7 bases match TRBD1. The V and J ends lost 3 bases and 0 bases, in that order; junction bases with no gene match: 5. Germline V gives CDR1 MGHRA, CDR2 YSYEKL. The CDR3 is 17 amino acids. In nucleotides, the CDR3 is TGCGCCAGCAGCCAGTTCCGGGACAGCTCCTATAATTCACCCCTCCACTTT. Amino acids: CASSQFRDSSYNSPLHF.

This clone was seen just once. The V call is TRBV5-1, the J call TRBJ2-5; D perhaps matches TRBD1 (6 bases). The CDR3 loop spans 15 amino acids. Germline CDR1 and CDR2: SGHRS and YFSETQ. Trimming left V 0 bases short and J 2 bases short, with 11 bases between. CDR3 bases: TGCGCCAGCAGCTTGGACCAGGGGCAACAAGAGACCCAGTACTTC. Its translation is CASSLDQGQQETQYF.

The chain is built from TRBV9 and TRBJ2-7; D gene unclear. The CDR3 consists of 13 residues. With 2 bases removed from V and 6 bases from J, the gap between germline ends came to 12 bases. Germline CDR1 is SGDLS and CDR2 is YYNGEE. The CDR3 is CASSVTWASEQYF. The CDR3 DNA reads TGTGCCAGCAGCGTTACCTGGGCCTCCGAGCAGTACTTC.

This clone has just one count. The chain is built from TRBV27 and TRBJ2-3; 14 nucleotides match TRBD2. Trimming cost V 2 bases and J 3 bases; bases outside gene matches: 1. From germline, CDR1 is MNHEY and CDR2 SMNVEV (reference sequence). The CDR3 contains 16 residues. Here the CDR3 DNA reads TGTGCCAGCAGTTTAGGGACTAGCGGGGGTACAGATACGCAGTATTTT. Protein sequence: CASSLGTSGGTDTQYF.

This chain connects TRBV6-1 to TRBJ1-1; no reliable D call. The V and J ends lost 7 bases and 7 bases respectively, with 19 bases between them. Germline V gene lookup returns CDR1 MNHNS and CDR2 SASEGT. This CDR3 is 14 amino acids long. This CDR3 is CASIPPPGSLEAFF. The CDR3 nucleotides read TGTGCCAGCATCCCGCCCCCGGGAAGTCTTGAAGCTTTCTTT.

The rearrangement uses TRBV7-2 and TRBJ2-7; D possibly corresponds to TRBD1 (6 bases). In germline, CDR1 is SGHTA, CDR2 FQGNSA. The CDR3 runs to 13 residues. V was pared by 5 bases and J by 2 bases, with 10 bases between. The CDR3 DNA sequence: TGTGCCAGCAGCAAACAGGGCCCCTACGAGCAGTACTTC. This sequence encodes CASSKQGPYEQYF.

V usage is TRBV4-1 and J usage is TRBJ2-1, with 14 bases matching TRBD2. J gave up 1 base and V 0 bases, and 5 bases lay outside the gene matches. This CDR3 is built from 19 residues. CDR1 is MGHRA, CDR2 YSYEKL, per germline. The CDR3 reads CASSQDPTSGRESYNEQFF. In nucleotides, the CDR3 is TGCGCCAGCAGCCAAGATCCGACTAGCGGGAGGGAGTCCTACAATGAGCAGTTCTTC.

The chain recombines TRBV6-6 with TRBJ1-1; D gene uncertain. The V end lost 8 bases, the J end lost 9 bases, and 22 bases lay between the germline ends. Germline V gives CDR1 MNHNY, CDR2 SVGAGI (reference sequence). The CDR3 totals 14 residues. The chain's CDR3 is CASPAPHFSSQAFF. Here the CDR3 DNA reads TGTGCCAGCCCCGCTCCCCACTTTTCTTCTCAAGCTTTCTTT.

The chain has TRBV9 and TRBJ2-1; 13 nucleotides line up with TRBD2. CDR1 is SGDLS and CDR2 is YYNGEE in the germline V gene. The CDR3 is 16 residues long. J lost 8 bases, V lost 4 bases, and 9 bases had no gene match. The CDR3: CASSIRLAGGSDEQFF. The CDR3 DNA reads TGTGCCAGCAGCATACGACTAGCGGGAGGCAGCGATGAGCAGTTCTTC.

The J gene is TRBJ1-2, the V gene TRBV19, with D possibly matching TRBD1 (5 bases). This CDR3 spans 15 amino acids. Germline CDR1 reads LNHDA; CDR2 reads SQIVND (reference sequence). V was cut by 5 bases and J by 5 bases, with 18 bases left in between. CDR3 DNA: TGTGCCAGTAGTCGTACCGGGGGGGGAGGGTATGGCTACACCTTC. Protein sequence: CASSRTGGGGYGYTF.

The rearrangement links TRBV29-1 to TRBJ1-1, with D possibly matching TRBD1 (6 bases). This CDR3 has 14 residues. Per the germline V gene, CDR1 is SQVTM and CDR2 is ANQGSEA. V lost 4 bases and J lost 3, with 15 bases in between. CDR3 nucleotides: TGCAGCGTTGGGGGAACAGGGAGCTACACTGAAGCTTTCTTT. This encodes CSVGGTGSYTEAFF. Together with reference TRBV29-1 and TRBJ1-1, the CDR3 gives the full variable domain: SAVISQKPSRDICQRGTSLTIQCQVDSQVTMMFWYRQQPGQSLTLIATANQGSEATYESGFVIDKFPISRPNLTFSTLTVSNMSPEDSSIYLCSVGGTGSYTEAFFGQGTRLTVV.

V gene TRBV5-4 combines with J gene TRBJ1-2; D call uncertain. CDR1 and CDR2 from the germline V gene are SGHNT and YYREEE (reference sequence). The ends were cut back, 2 bases at V and 7 bases at J, with 9 bases in the middle. The CDR3 has 12 residues. The CDR3 bases are TGTGCCAGCAGCTTCGAAGACACTGGCTACACCTTC. It yields the protein CASSFEDTGYTF.

V is TRBV6-1 and J is TRBJ2-7; tentative D call: TRBD2 (5 bases). CDR1 and CDR2 from the germline V gene are MNHNS and SASEGT. The CDR3 has 15 amino acids. V was clipped by 7 bases and J by 0 bases, with 16 bases between them. In nucleotides, the CDR3 is TGTGCCAGCAAGGGCGGTGCGACTAACTCCTACGAGCAGTACTTC. It yields the protein CASKGGATNSYEQYF.

The rearrangement uses TRBV19 and TRBJ2-5, with TRBD2 identical over 7 bases. The CDR3 runs 17 residues. Germline V gene sequence: CDR1 LNHDA, CDR2 SQIVND (reference sequence). J was trimmed by 2 bases and V by 3 bases; bases with no gene match: 12. CDR3 DNA sequence: TGTGCCAGTAGTATTATACGAAGGGGAGGGATGCAAGAGACCCAGTACTTC. It specifies CASSIIRRGGMQETQYF.

The genes are TRBV5-1 and TRBJ2-5; 7 nucleotides line up with TRBD2. There are 15 residues in the CDR3. V was pared by 0 bases and J by 5 bases, with 7 bases of the junction left unmatched. Germline V gene data show CDR1 as SGHRS and CDR2 as YFSETQ. The CDR3 region is CASSLVPGAGETQYF. Written as DNA, the CDR3 is TGCGCCAGCAGCTTGGTCCCGGGAGCGGGGGAGACCCAGTACTTC. The variable domain in full, completed from reference TRBV5-1 and TRBJ2-5, reads KAGVTQTPRYLIKTRGQQVTLSCSPISGHRSVSWYQQTPGQGLQFLFEYFSETQRNKGNFPGRFSGRQFSNSRSEMNVSTLELGDSALYLCASSLVPGAGETQYFGPGTRLLVL.

The J gene is TRBJ1-1, the V gene TRBV6-1; D perhaps matches TRBD1 (5 bases). CDR1 and CDR2 (germline): MNHNS, SASEGT. The CDR3 is made up of 15 amino acids. Trimming stripped 6 bases from V and 0 bases from J, with 14 bases between. Written as DNA, the CDR3 is TGTGCCAGCAGATTAGGGGTGGCCATGAACACTGAAGCTTTCTTT. Translation gives CASRLGVAMNTEAFF.

The V call is TRBV7-3, the J call TRBJ1-1, with TRBD1 identical over 7 bases. Germline assignment: CDR1 SGHTA and CDR2 FQGTGA. The trim removed 4 bases at V and 3 bases at J, leaving 2 bases unmatched. This CDR3 is 13 amino acids long. CDR3 in DNA: TGTGCCAGCAGCTCGCAGGGGGACACTGAAGCTTTCTTT. Its protein product is CASSSQGDTEAFF.

The chain employs TRBV6-6 and TRBJ1-2, with no clear D. Germline loops: CDR1 MNHNY, CDR2 SVGAGI (reference sequence). The CDR3 has 13 residues. The ends were cut back, 2 bases at V and 4 bases at J, with 8 bases in the middle. CDR3 nucleotides: TGTGCCAGCAGTTACGACGCGGTCTATGGCTACACCTTC. Encoded protein: CASSYDAVYGYTF.

The V and J genes are TRBV2 and TRBJ2-4; D perhaps matches TRBD1 (5 bases). CDR1 and CDR2 from the germline V gene are SNHLY and FYNNEI. The CDR3 sequence is 14 residues long. Trimming left V 6 bases short and J 2 bases short, with 11 bases between. The CDR3 loop is CASRGRVTKNIQYF. For the CDR3, the DNA is TGTGCCAGCAGGGGCAGGGTTACCAAAAACATTCAGTACTTC.

The chain employs TRBV2 and TRBJ1-4, with 8 positions matching TRBD1. This CDR3 spans 16 amino acids. The V and J ends lost 6 bases and 6 bases, in that order; junction bases with no gene match: 12. The germline gives CDR1 SNHLY, CDR2 FYNNEI. CDR3 protein: CASRRPRTGWDEKLFF. The CDR3 coding sequence is TGTGCCAGCAGGAGACCTAGGACAGGGTGGGATGAAAAACTGTTTTTT.

V is TRBV7-8 and J is TRBJ1-3; D may be TRBD1 (5 bases). CDR1 and CDR2 from the germline V gene are SGHVS and FQNEAQ. The CDR3 runs to 17 residues. Trimming stripped 2 bases from V and 0 bases from J, with 14 bases between. CDR3 sequence reads: CASSLIGGLRSGNTIYF. The CDR3 nucleotides read TGTGCCAGCAGCTTAATTGGGGGACTCCGCTCTGGAAACACCATATATTTT.

This sequence joins TRBV6-5 and TRBJ2-7; 7 nucleotides line up with TRBD1. The CDR3 length is 15 residues. J was trimmed by 2 bases and V by 0 bases; bases with no gene match: 4. CDR1 is MNHEY and CDR2 is SVGAGI in the germline V gene. The CDR3 DNA is TGTGCCAGCAGTTACTCGAATCAGGGGGCCTACGAGCAGTACTTC. Protein: CASSYSNQGAYEQYF.

This rearrangement joins TRBV5-8 to TRBJ2-7, with a possible D match to TRBD1 (6 bases). The CDR3 consists of 20 residues. Trimming took off 0 bases at V and 3 bases at J, with 28 bases between the two ends. Germline V gene sequence: CDR1 SGHTS, CDR2 YDEGEE. The CDR3 DNA sequence: TGTGCCAGCAGCTTGGTGGACCATACCATTCGACAGGTAGCACTCTACGAGCAGTACTTC. Residues: CASSLVDHTIRQVALYEQYF.

This sequence joins TRBV5-6 and TRBJ1-2; D unresolved. V was trimmed by 4 bases and J by 0 bases, leaving 10 bases between them. This CDR3 has 14 amino acids. The germline gives CDR1 SGHDT, CDR2 YYEEEE. In nucleotides, the CDR3 is TGTGCCAGCAGCCCTAGAGCGTCTAACTATGGCTACACCTTC. Translating gives CASSPRASNYGYTF.

This sequence joins TRBV6-5 and TRBJ2-3; TRBD2 matches at 10 bases. Germline assignment: CDR1 MNHEY and CDR2 SVGAGI. V shed 7 bases, J shed 8 bases, and the junction held 9 bases outside the gene matches. This CDR3 region has 14 residues. CDR3 sequence reads: CASTVAGGWGTQYF. The CDR3 nucleotides read TGTGCCAGCACCGTAGCGGGAGGATGGGGTACGCAGTATTTT.

V and J are TRBV28 and TRBJ1-4; tentative D call: TRBD1 (6 bases). Germline CDR1 reads MDHEN; CDR2 reads SYDVKM. The ends were cut back, 5 bases at V and 5 bases at J, with 21 bases in the middle. There are 17 residues in the CDR3. CDR3 protein: CASSLTPGTPFNEKLFF. The CDR3 coding sequence is TGTGCCAGCAGTCTCACTCCCGGGACACCGTTCAATGAAAAACTGTTTTTT.

This chain links TRBV5-1 with TRBJ1-1, with TRBD1 as a possible D gene (6 bases). V dropped 1 base and J dropped 0 bases, with 10 bases sitting between them. The CDR3 length is 15 residues. CDR1 and CDR2 from the germline V gene are SGHRS and YFSETQ. The CDR3 region has the DNA TGCGCCAGCAGCTTGAGGGGGGGCATGAACACTGAAGCTTTCTTT. Protein: CASSLRGGMNTEAFF.

The chain links TRBV2 to TRBJ2-4, with 9 bases lining up with TRBD1. This CDR3 spans 16 amino acids. Per the germline V gene, CDR1 is SNHLY and CDR2 is FYNNEI. The junction had 7 bases not matched to a gene; V was cut back by 1 base and J by 6 bases. In DNA, the CDR3 is TGTGCCAGCAGTGAAGAGCTACAGGGGGCGAGAAACATTCAGTACTTC. Translated, it gives CASSEELQGARNIQYF.

This rearrangement joins TRBV19 to TRBJ1-1; 9 positions match TRBD1. V gave up 9 bases and J gave up 2 bases; unmatched junction bases: 4. The CDR3 runs 13 residues. Germline CDR1 is LNHDA and CDR2 is SQIVND (reference sequence). CDR3 coding DNA: TGTGCCAGCAGGGACAGGGTCAACACTGAAGCTTTCTTT. It encodes CASRDRVNTEAFF.

This clone was detected once. The V call is TRBV29-1, the J call TRBJ2-3; TRBD1 matches 8 bases. V trimming: 0 bases; J trimming: 0 bases; junction bases outside the gene matches: 11. The CDR3 extends over 18 amino acids. CDR1 is SQVTM, CDR2 ANQGSEA, per germline. CDR3 DNA sequence: TGCAGCGTTGAAGATTGGACAGGGATGGGGACTAGCACAGATACGCAGTATTTT. This encodes CSVEDWTGMGTSTDTQYF.